The entry that follows covers one TCR beta chain sequence. Participants classified as exposed had met a COVID-19 case within 2 weeks before study entry. Germline-derived CDR1 and CDR2 are MNHEY and SVGAGI. This CDR3 has 14 amino acids. V was cut by 3 bases and J by 8 bases, with 13 bases left in between. The data are from a study of blood T cell repertoires in COVID-19. Study summary: The cDNA or gDNA used as material had been derived from T cells, B-cell-depleted T cells, or PBMCs.

The repertoire was sequenced with immunoSEQ multiplex PCR; TCRdb's copy has only in-frame clones and lacks some. This sample has under 250,000 clones; over 80% occur once, and the top ten carry over 2.5%. This sequence was found in a woman aged 40-49 years who had been exposed to COVID-19. Sequenced input: PBMCs or T cells enriched from blood (not recorded which). The rearrangement uses TRBV6-5 and TRBJ1-4; perhaps TRBD1 as D (6 bases). The CDR3 nucleotides are TGTGCCAGCAGTTATAGTGGGGGCGCGGAAAAACTGTTTTTT. Protein: CASSYSGGAEKLFF.